This T cell receptor beta chain was recovered during a study of cytomegalovirus exposure and HLA in healthy donors. A note on this clone: Its antigen is not identified.

The germline V gene has CDR1 LNHDA and CDR2 SQIVND (reference sequence). V lost 5 bases and J lost 12, with 5 bases in between. This CDR3 has 9 amino acids. With 60 Vbeta and 13 Jbeta primers, the PCR was carried out. Data came from immunoSEQ multiplex PCR; TCRdb stores just in-frame clones and leaves some out. The ten most abundant clones cover more than 5.5% of a sample with 40,000 to 60,000 clones. General observations from the study: CMV antigen specificity was confirmed in vitro for a few CMV-associated chains.

This receptor was identified in a male donor in good health and CMV-seropositive. V usage is TRBV19 and J usage is TRBJ1-5; D is undetermined. The source material was PBMCs. The CDR3 reads CASSPHQHF. CDR3 nucleotides: TGTGCCAGTAGTCCCCACCAGCATTTT.